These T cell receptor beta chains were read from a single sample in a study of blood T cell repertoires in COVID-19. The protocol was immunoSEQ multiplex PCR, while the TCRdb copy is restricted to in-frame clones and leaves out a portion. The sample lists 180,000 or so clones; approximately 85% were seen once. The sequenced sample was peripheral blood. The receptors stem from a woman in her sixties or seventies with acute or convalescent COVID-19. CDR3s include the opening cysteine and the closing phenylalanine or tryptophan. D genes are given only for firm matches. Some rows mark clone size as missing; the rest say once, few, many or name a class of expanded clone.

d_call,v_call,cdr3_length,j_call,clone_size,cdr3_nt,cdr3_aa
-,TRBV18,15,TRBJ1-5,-,TGTGCCAGCTCACCAAGGGCAGGAGGAAATCAGCCCCAGCATTTT,CASSPRAGGNQPQHF
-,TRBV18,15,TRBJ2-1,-,TGTGCCAGCTCACAGATAGGGGGGGACGAGGCTGAGCAGTTCTTC,CASSQIGGDEAEQFF
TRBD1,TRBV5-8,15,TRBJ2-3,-,TGTGCCAGCAGCTTCACAGGGGCACCCACAGATACGCAGTATTTT,CASSFTGAPTDTQYF
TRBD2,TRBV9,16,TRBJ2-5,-,TGTGCCAGCAGCGTGAGATCTAGCGGGGTGGGAGAGACCCAGTACTTC,CASSVRSSGVGETQYF
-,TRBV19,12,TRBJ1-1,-,TGTGCCAGTAGTAGTCGGTTCACTGAAGCTTTCTTT,CASSSRFTEAFF
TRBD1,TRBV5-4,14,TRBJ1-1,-,TGTGCCAGCAGCCGTGGACAGGGGAACACTGAAGCTTTCTTT,CASSRGQGNTEAFF
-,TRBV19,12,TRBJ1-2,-,TGTGCCAGTAAGACCCTTACGGGGGGCTACACCTTC,CASKTLTGGYTF
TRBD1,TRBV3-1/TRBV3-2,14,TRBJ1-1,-,TGTGCCAGCAGCCTTACAGGGGGCGCAACTGAAGCTTTCTTT,CASSLTGGATEAFF
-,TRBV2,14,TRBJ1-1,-,TGTGCCAGCAGTAACTTAGGGAGTAGCACTGAAGCTTTCTTT,CASSNLGSSTEAFF
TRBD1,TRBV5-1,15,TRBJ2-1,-,TGCGCCAGCAGCCTGACAGGGGGGCGCCTTGAGGAGCAGTTCTTC,CASSLTGGRLEEQFF
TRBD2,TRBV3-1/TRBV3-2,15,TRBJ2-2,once,TGTGCCAGCAGCCAAGTAGCGGGTAACACCGGGGAGCTGTTTTTT,CASSQVAGNTGELFF
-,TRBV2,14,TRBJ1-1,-,TGTGCCAGCGGCCCGGGACACCAACACACTGAAGCTTTCTTT,CASGPGHQHTEAFF
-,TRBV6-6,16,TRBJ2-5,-,TGTGCCAGCAGTTACTCATCCCGGGAGCGCCAAGAGACCCAGTACTTC,CASSYSSRERQETQYF
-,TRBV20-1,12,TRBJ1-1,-,TGCAGTGCTAGTGACCAGGGGACTGAAGCTTTCTTT,CSASDQGTEAFF
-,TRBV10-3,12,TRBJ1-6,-,TGTGCCATCAGTGAAGCGTCCTCACCCCTCCACTTT,CAISEASSPLHF
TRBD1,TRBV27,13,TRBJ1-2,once,TGTGCCAGCAGTTTCGGACAGGGGTCTGGCTACACCTTC,CASSFGQGSGYTF
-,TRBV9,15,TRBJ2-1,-,TGTGCCAGCAGCGTAAGCGGACTCGCTGTCAATGAGCAGTTCTTC,CASSVSGLAVNEQFF
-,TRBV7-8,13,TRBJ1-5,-,TGTGCCAGCAGCTTAGGTCCAGGGAAGCCCCAGCATTTT,CASSLGPGKPQHF
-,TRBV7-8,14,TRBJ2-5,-,TGTGCCAGCAGCTTAGACTCTGGTAGGAGTCCCCAGTACTTC,CASSLDSGRSPQYF
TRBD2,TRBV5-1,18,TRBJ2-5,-,TGCGCCAGCAGCTTGGCCGGGGGACTAGCGGGGCTGACGGGGGACCAGTACTTC,CASSLAGGLAGLTGDQYF
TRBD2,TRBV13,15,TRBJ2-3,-,TGTGCCAGCAGCTTTGGACTAGCGCACACAGATACGCAGTATTTT,CASSFGLAHTDTQYF
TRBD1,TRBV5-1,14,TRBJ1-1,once,TGCGCCAGCAGCTTAGACAGGGGGCTCACTGAAGCTTTCTTT,CASSLDRGLTEAFF
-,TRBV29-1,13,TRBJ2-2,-,TGCAGCGTTGCCGCTTCAGGTTCGGGGGAGCTGTTTTTT,CSVAASGSGELFF
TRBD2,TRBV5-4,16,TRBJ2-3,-,TGTGCCAGCAGCTTGGATTCCCTAGCGGTCACAGATACGCAGTATTTT,CASSLDSLAVTDTQYF
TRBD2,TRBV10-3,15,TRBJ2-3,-,TGTGCCACCAAAGCGGGAGGGTCTTCCACAGATACGCAGTATTTT,CATKAGGSSTDTQYF
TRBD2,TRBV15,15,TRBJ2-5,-,TGTGCCACCAGCACGACAGCGGGAGTGGGGGAGACACAGTACTTC,CATSTTAGVGETQYF
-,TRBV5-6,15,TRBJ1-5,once,TGTGCCAGCAGCTTGTGGAATTCAGGGAATCAGCCCCAGCATTTT,CASSLWNSGNQPQHF
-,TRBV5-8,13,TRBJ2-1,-,TGTGCCAGCAGCTTGAGCAGGGGCAATGAGCAGTTCTTC,CASSLSRGNEQFF
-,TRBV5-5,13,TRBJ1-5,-,TGTGCCAGCAGCTTACAGGGTGACCAGCCCCAGCATTTT,CASSLQGDQPQHF
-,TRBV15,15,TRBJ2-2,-,TGTGCCACCAGCAGAGAATTGCTAGATGGAGGGGAGCTGTTTTTT,CATSRELLDGGELFF
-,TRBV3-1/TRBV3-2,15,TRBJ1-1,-,TGTGCCAGCAGCCAAAGAGGAATTGAGAACACTGAAGCTTTCTTT,CASSQRGIENTEAFF
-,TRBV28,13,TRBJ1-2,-,TGTGCCAGCAGGGCAGGGATTTTCTATGGCTACACCTTC,CASRAGIFYGYTF
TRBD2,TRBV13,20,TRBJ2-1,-,TGTGCCAGCACCCGATACTTAAGGACTAGCGGGATAAGTAGATGGAATGAGCAGTTCTTC,CASTRYLRTSGISRWNEQFF
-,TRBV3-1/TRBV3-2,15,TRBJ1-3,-,TGTGCCAGCAGCCCCGGAGGGGCGCTCGGAAACACCATATATTTT,CASSPGGALGNTIYF
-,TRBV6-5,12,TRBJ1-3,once,TGTGCCAGCAGTCGAGCGTCCGGCACCATATATTTT,CASSRASGTIYF
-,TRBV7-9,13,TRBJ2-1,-,TGTGCCAGCAGCCCACAGGCGGACAATGAGCAGTTCTTC,CASSPQADNEQFF
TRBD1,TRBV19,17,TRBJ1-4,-,TGTGCCAGTAGTAGCGGGACAGGGACCAGAACTAATGAAAAACTGTTTTTT,CASSSGTGTRTNEKLFF
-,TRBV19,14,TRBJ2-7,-,TGTGCCAGTTCCCCAGACAGGCTTCGATACGAGCAGTACTTC,CASSPDRLRYEQYF
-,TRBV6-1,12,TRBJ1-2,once,TGTGCCAGCACTGAAGGGTCGGATGGCTACACCTTC,CASTEGSDGYTF
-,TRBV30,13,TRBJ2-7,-,TGTGCCTGGGTTCGCCAGGGGACCTACGAGCAGTACTTC,CAWVRQGTYEQYF
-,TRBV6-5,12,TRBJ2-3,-,TGTGCCACCTTGGACAGAGCAGATACGCAGTATTTT,CATLDRADTQYF
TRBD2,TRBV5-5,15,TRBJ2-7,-,TGTGCCAGCAGTCCACTGACTAGCGGGAGCGAGGAGCAGTACTTC,CASSPLTSGSEEQYF
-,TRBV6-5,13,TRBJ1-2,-,TGTGCCATACACAGGGCCGGTAACTATGGCTACACCTTC,CAIHRAGNYGYTF
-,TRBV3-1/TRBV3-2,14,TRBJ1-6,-,TGTGCCAGCAGCCAGGGAACGGACAGCCGACCCCTCCACTTT,CASSQGTDSRPLHF
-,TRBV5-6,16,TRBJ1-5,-,TGTGCCAGCAGCTTGGCGGGGGGCCTGAGCAATCAGCCCCAGCATTTT,CASSLAGGLSNQPQHF
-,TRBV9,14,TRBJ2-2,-,TGTGCCAGCAGCTTGGGGCGTCACACCGGGGAGCTGTTTTTT,CASSLGRHTGELFF
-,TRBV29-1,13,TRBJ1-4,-,TGCAGCGCCAAGGACTGGGGGGATGAAAAACTGTTTTTT,CSAKDWGDEKLFF
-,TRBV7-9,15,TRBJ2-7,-,TGTGCCAGCAGCTCCCCAGCTGGACTGGCCTACGAGCAGTACTTC,CASSSPAGLAYEQYF
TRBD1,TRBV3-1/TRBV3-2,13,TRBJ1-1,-,TGTGCCAGCAGGTTACAGGGGAAACGGAGAGCTTTCTTT,CASRLQGKRRAFF
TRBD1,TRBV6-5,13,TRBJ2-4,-,TGTGCCAGCAGCGGACAGGGCGGTGACATTCAGTACTTC,CASSGQGGDIQYF
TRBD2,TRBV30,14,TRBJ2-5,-,TGTGCCTGGACTATTGCGGGAGGGGGAGAGACCCAGTACTTC,CAWTIAGGGETQYF
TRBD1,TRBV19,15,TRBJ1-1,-,TGTGCCAGTAGTATCCGGACAGGGGTTAACACTGAAGCTTTCTTT,CASSIRTGVNTEAFF
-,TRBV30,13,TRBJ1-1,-,TGTGCCTGGAGTATACAGACACACACTGAAGCTTTCTTT,CAWSIQTHTEAFF
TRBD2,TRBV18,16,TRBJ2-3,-,TGTGCCAGCTCACCACAGGCTAGCGGTAGCACAGATACGCAGTATTTT,CASSPQASGSTDTQYF
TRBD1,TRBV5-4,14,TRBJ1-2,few,TGTGCCAGCAGCCGACAGGGGGTGGGCTATGGCTACACCTTC,CASSRQGVGYGYTF
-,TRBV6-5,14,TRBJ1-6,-,TGTGCCAGCAGTAACGCGGGGCTTAATTCACCCCTCCACTTT,CASSNAGLNSPLHF
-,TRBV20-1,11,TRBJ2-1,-,TGCAGTGCTCGCAGGTTGAATGAGCAGTTCTTC,CSARRLNEQFF
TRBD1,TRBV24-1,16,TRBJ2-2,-,TGTGCCACCAGTGACATACAGGGGGCGAACACCGGGGAGCTGTTTTTT,CATSDIQGANTGELFF
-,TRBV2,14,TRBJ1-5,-,TGTGCCAGCAGTGGCGAGGGAGCGGGTCAGCCCCAGCATTTT,CASSGEGAGQPQHF